This TCR beta chain is from a study of T cells in localized non-small cell lung cancer. Study observations and caveats: Increased T cell density in blood showed an association with longer overall survival. Tumor trailed uninvolved adjacent lung in T cell clonality, which peaked there.

The germline CDR1 and CDR2 sequences are SGHTA and FQGTGA. There are 16 residues in the CDR3. V lost 5 bases and J lost 7; bases outside the gene matches: 7. Comments on this clone: What it recognizes is unknown.

Clones were read by immunoSEQ multiplex PCR, and TCRdb kept only the in-frame ones, dropping some. The data hold 45,000 to 55,000 clones, with just over 85% observed a single time. The clonotype originates from a male donor aged 60 or over with stage III squamous cell lung carcinoma. The material was peripheral blood, obtained before any cancer treatment. The chain recombines TRBV7-3 with TRBJ2-5, with 16 bases aligning to TRBD2. The DNA of the CDR3 is TGTGCCAGCAGCCCTGGGACTAGCGGGGGGGCGGGGACCCAGTACTTC. Translating it yields CASSPGTSGGAGTQYF.